This T cell receptor (beta chain) is drawn from a study of cytomegalovirus exposure and HLA in healthy donors. For this clone: The target antigen is unknown.

Those who donated were healthy bone marrow donors. Study results and caveats: Approximately 160 TCR beta chains were listed as cytomegalovirus-associated.

V shed 4 bases, J shed 3 bases, and the junction held 5 bases outside the gene matches. There are 15 residues in the CDR3. Germline V CDR1 and CDR2: WSHSY, SAAADI. 60 Vbeta and 13 Jbeta primers were used in PCR. Per the authors' pipeline: A follow-up analysis tallied around 80 million unique TCR beta chains, approximately 11 million shared. Using immunoSEQ multiplex PCR, the repertoire was profiled, and TCRdb retains in-frame clones only, with some absent. Clone size and V and J calls were adopted from that table, with D and trimming inferred from the DNA. The profile shows around 110,000 clones, roughly four fifths of them singletons.

The source material was PBMCs. The rearrangement uses TRBV10-2 and TRBJ1-5, with 8 positions matching TRBD1. The TCR originated in a man aged 45-60 years in good health and CMV-seronegative. CDR3 in DNA: TGCGCCAGCAGTGGGACAGGGAGGCCCAATCAGCCCCAGCATTTT. Translating gives CASSGTGRPNQPQHF.